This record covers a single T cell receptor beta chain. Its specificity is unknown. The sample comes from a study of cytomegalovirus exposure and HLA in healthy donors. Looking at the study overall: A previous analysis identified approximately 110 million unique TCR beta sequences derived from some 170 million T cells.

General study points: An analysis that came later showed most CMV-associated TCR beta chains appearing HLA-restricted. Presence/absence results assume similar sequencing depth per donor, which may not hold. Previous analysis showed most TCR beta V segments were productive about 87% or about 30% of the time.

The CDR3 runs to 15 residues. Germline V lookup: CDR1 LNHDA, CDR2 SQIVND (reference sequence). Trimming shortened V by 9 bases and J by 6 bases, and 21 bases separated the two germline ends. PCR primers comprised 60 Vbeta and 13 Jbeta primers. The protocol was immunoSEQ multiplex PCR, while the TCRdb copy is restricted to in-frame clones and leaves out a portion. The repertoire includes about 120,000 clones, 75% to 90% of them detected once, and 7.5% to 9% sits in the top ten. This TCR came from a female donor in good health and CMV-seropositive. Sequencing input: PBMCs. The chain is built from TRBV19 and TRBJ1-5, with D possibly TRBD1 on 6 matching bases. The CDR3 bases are TGTGCCAGCCATGGGACAAATCGACGGTTTCAGCCCCAGCATTTT. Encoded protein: CASHGTNRRFQPQHF.